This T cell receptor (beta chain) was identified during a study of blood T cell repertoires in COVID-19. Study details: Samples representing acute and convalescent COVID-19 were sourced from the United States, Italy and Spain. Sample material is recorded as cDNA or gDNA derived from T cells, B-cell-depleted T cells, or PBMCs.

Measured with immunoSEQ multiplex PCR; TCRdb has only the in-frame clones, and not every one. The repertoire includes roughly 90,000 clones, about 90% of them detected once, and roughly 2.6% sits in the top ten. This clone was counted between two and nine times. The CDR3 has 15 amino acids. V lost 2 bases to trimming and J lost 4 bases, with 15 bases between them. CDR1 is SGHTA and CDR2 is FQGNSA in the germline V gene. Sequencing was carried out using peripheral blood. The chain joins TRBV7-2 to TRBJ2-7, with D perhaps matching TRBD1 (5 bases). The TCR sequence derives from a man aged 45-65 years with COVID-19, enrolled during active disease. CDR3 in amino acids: CASSLNWAGRYEQYF. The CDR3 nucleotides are TGTGCCAGCAGCTTAAACTGGGCAGGGCGATACGAGCAGTACTTC.